A selection of T cell receptor beta chains follows, all from one sample in a study of blood T cells in healthy people across ages. TCRdb reanalysed the 5' RACE reads using MiXCR and keeps one entry per CDR3 protein. The sample includes hundreds of thousands of distinct CDR3 sequences, roughly two fifths of them seen just once. Sequenced: blood. The receptors here all came from a man at least 80 years old in good health. Both conserved end residues are part of each CDR3. A D gene is named only where the DNA matches it firmly. Clone size is stated in some rows and not others, as once, few, many or a class when expanded.

J gene	V gene	D gene	clone size	CDR3 protein	CDR3 DNA
TRBJ2-3	TRBV3-1	TRBD2	few	CASSRVGGDTDTQYF	TGTGCCAGCAGCCGTGTCGGGGGGGACACAGATACGCAGTATTTT
TRBJ2-3	TRBV28	TRBD2	.	CASSSPSGSRTDTQYF	TGTGCCAGCAGTTCTCCTAGCGGGAGTCGGACAGATACGCAGTATTTT
TRBJ2-7	TRBV27	.	once	CASRSDRDYEQYF	TGTGCCAGCAGATCCGACCGGGACTACGAGCAGTACTTC
TRBJ2-5	TRBV7-6	TRBD2	.	CASSFGTSGVMVQETQYF	TGTGCCAGCAGCTTCGGGACTAGCGGGGTCATGGTCCAAGAGACCCAGTACTTC
TRBJ2-1	TRBV4-3	.	.	CASSQGGGWGIPSSYNEQFF	TGCGCCAGCAGCCAAGGGGGAGGCTGGGGGATACCGAGCTCCTACAATGAGCAGTTCTTC
TRBJ2-5	TRBV6-1	.	.	CASGVSAQETQYF	TGTGCCAGCGGGGTGTCTGCACAAGAGACCCAGTACTTC
TRBJ2-3	TRBV11-2	TRBD1	.	CASSSGQGGDTQYF	TGTGCCAGCAGCTCCGGACAGGGCGGAGATACGCAGTATTTT
TRBJ2-6	TRBV11-2	.	few	CASSLQAGFSSGANVLTF	TGTGCCAGCAGCCTCCAAGCGGGTTTTAGCTCTGGGGCCAACGTCCTGACTTTC
TRBJ2-7	TRBV27	TRBD1	many	CASRSPGQGFEQYF	TGTGCCAGCAGATCACCGGGACAGGGCTTCGAGCAGTACTTC
TRBJ2-5	TRBV6-5	.	once	CVSSYGGLETQYF	TGTGTCAGCAGTTACGGGGGATTAGAGACCCAGTACTTC
TRBJ1-6	TRBV6-5	TRBD1	few	CASSYSGGDSPLHF	TGTGCCAGCAGCTACTCAGGGGGCGATTCACCCCTCCACTTT
TRBJ1-1	TRBV29-1	.	few	CSVLRGEAFF	TGCAGCGTTCTAAGGGGTGAAGCTTTCTTT
TRBJ1-2	TRBV29-1	.	few	CSVAKTGAVNYGYTF	TGCAGCGTAGCGAAAACTGGGGCAGTTAACTATGGCTACACCTTC
TRBJ2-7	TRBV5-1	.	few	CASSLGQTSSYEQYF	TGCGCCAGCAGCCTCGGACAGACAAGCTCCTACGAGCAGTACTTC
TRBJ2-7	TRBV2	.	few	CASRGAGPYEQYF	TGTGCCAGCAGAGGGGCAGGACCCTACGAGCAGTACTTC
TRBJ2-4	TRBV12-3/TRBV12-4	.	.	CANSSREWGQYF	TGTGCCAACAGCAGCAGGGAGTGGGGGCAGTACTTC
TRBJ1-3	TRBV5-1	TRBD1	.	CASSVTGVGGNTIYF	TGCGCCAGCAGCGTAACAGGGGTCGGTGGAAACACCATATATTTT
TRBJ2-3	TRBV5-1	TRBD2	.	CASSPGLAGTPVDTQYF	TGCGCCAGCAGCCCGGGACTAGCGGGGACCCCAGTAGATACGCAGTATTTT
TRBJ1-1	TRBV24-1	TRBD1	few	CATSEPMDRDPNEAFF	TGTGCCACCAGTGAACCCATGGACAGGGATCCTAATGAGGCTTTCTTT
TRBJ2-7	TRBV9	TRBD1	.	CASSVAGQGASEQYF	TGTGCCAGCAGCGTAGCGGGACAGGGGGCGTCCGAGCAGTACTTC
TRBJ2-7	TRBV2	TRBD2	.	CASRQLAGAYNEQYF	TGTGCCAGCAGACAACTAGCGGGAGCCTACAACGAGCAGTACTTC
TRBJ1-5	TRBV30	.	.	CAWARQGVESSQPQHF	TGTGCCTGGGCACGGCAGGGAGTTGAATCGAGTCAGCCCCAGCATTTT
TRBJ2-3	TRBV12-3/TRBV12-4	.	few	CASSRRGTDTQYF	TGTGCCAGCAGTCGCCGGGGCACAGATACGCAGTATTTT